These 3 T cell receptor beta chains originate from one sample sequenced in a study of blood T cell repertoires in COVID-19. This table comes from immunoSEQ multiplex PCR, and its TCRdb copy is limited to in-frame clones, with some not included. The data hold around 99,000 clones, with about three quarters observed a single time. Sequencing input: peripheral blood. The receptors derive from a man between 70 and 80 years old with acute or convalescent COVID-19.

The chain combines TRBV7-9 with TRBJ1-5, with a possible D match to TRBD1 (6 bases). Germline V gene data show CDR1 as SEHNR and CDR2 as FQNEAQ (reference sequence). The CDR3 spans 14 residues. The ends were cut back, 2 bases at V and 7 bases at J, with 12 bases in the middle. The CDR3 DNA reads TGTGCCAGCAGCTTATCAGGGGATGAACAGCCCCAGCATTTT. Protein sequence: CASSLSGDEQPQHF.

CDR3 residues: CASSIEGQGGGNQPQHF. The CDR3 bases are TGTGCCAGTAGTATAGAAGGACAGGGGGGCGGCAATCAGCCCCAGCATTTT. The rearrangement uses TRBV19 and TRBJ1-5; 10 bases line up with TRBD1. Germline V lookup: CDR1 LNHDA, CDR2 SQIVND (reference sequence). The J segment lost 2 bases and the V segment lost 0 bases, leaving 4 bases of the junction unmatched. The CDR3 extends over 17 amino acids.

V usage is TRBV6-5 and J usage is TRBJ1-1; 9 bases match TRBD1. The V and J ends lost 0 bases and 2 bases, in that order; junction bases with no gene match: 4. Germline V gene lookup returns CDR1 MNHEY and CDR2 SVGAGI. The CDR3 is made up of 16 amino acids. In nucleotides, the CDR3 is TGTGCCAGCAGTTACTCAGGACAGGGGAGAAACACTGAAGCTTTCTTT. It is translated as CASSYSGQGRNTEAFF.